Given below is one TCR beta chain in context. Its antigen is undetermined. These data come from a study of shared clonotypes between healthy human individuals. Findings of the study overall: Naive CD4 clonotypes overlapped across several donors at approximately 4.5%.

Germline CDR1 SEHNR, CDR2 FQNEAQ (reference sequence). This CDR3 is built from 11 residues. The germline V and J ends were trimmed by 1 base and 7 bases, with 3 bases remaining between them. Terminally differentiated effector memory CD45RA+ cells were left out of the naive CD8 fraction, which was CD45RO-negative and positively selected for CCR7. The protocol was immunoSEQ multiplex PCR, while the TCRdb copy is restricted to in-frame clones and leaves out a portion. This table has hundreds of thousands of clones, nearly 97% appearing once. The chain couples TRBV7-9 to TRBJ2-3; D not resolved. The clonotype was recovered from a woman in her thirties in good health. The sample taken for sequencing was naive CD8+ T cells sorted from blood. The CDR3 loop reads CASSLGNTQYF. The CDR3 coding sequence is TGTGCCAGCAGCTTAGGAAATACGCAGTATTTT.